The next 29 T cell receptor beta chains were all read from a single sample in a study of blood T cell repertoires in COVID-19. The repertoire was sequenced with immunoSEQ multiplex PCR; TCRdb's copy has only in-frame clones and lacks some. The sample consists of approximately 230,000 clones, about 83% of them appearing once. Sequencing used peripheral blood. These TCRs come from a man of 80 years or more with acute or convalescent COVID-19.

The chain couples TRBV3-1 (or the pseudogene TRBV3-2) to TRBJ2-3; 11 nucleotides align to TRBD2. In germline, CDR1 is LGHDT, CDR2 YNNKEL (reference sequence). This CDR3 comprises 15 residues. Trimming removed 6 bases from V and 4 bases from J; junction bases left unmatched: 6. The CDR3 sequence is CASRDRLAGSDTQYF. The CDR3 nucleotides read TGTGCCAGCAGAGACCGACTAGCGGGGTCAGATACGCAGTATTTT.

The chain employs TRBV2 and TRBJ2-3; D is perhaps TRBD2 (6 bases). Germline CDR1 reads SNHLY; CDR2 reads FYNNEI. The CDR3 covers 13 residues. V lost 8 bases to trimming and J lost 4 bases, with 13 bases between them. Here the CDR3 reads CASGRELADTQYF. CDR3 DNA sequence: TGTGCCAGCGGTCGGGAGTTGGCAGATACGCAGTATTTT.

This rearrangement joins TRBV2 to TRBJ1-5; perhaps TRBD1 as D (6 bases). This CDR3 is built from 14 residues. Germline V gives CDR1 SNHLY, CDR2 FYNNEI. Trimming removed 6 bases from V and 5 bases from J, with 14 bases in between. The CDR3 coding sequence is TGTGCCAGCAGCCGGACAGATATAGATCAGCCCCAGCATTTT. This translates into CASSRTDIDQPQHF. The full variable domain, completed using reference TRBV2 and TRBJ1-5, is EPEVTQTPSHQVTQMGQEVILRCVPISNHLYFYWYRQILGQKVEFLVSFYNNEISEKSEIFDDQFSVERPDGSNFTLKIRSTKLEDSAMYFCASSRTDIDQPQHFGDGTRLSIL.

This clone appeared a single time. The chain links TRBV5-1 to TRBJ2-5, with 10 bases identical to TRBD1. The germline V gene has CDR1 SGHRS and CDR2 YFSETQ. The CDR3 has 14 residues. V lost 0 bases and J lost 5; bases outside the gene matches: 1. DNA for the CDR3: TGCGCCAGCAGCTTGGAGGGACAGGGGGAGACCCAGTACTTC. Amino acid sequence: CASSLEGQGETQYF.

The J gene is TRBJ2-3, the V gene TRBV5-4; 10 positions match TRBD2. This CDR3 has 19 residues. V dropped 4 bases and J dropped 2; count of bases not matched to a gene: 16. Germline V lookup: CDR1 SGHNT, CDR2 YYREEE (reference sequence). The CDR3 DNA sequence: TGTGCCAGCAGCCGCTGGGCTAGCGGGAGTCTAACGGACACAGATACGCAGTATTTT. It yields the protein CASSRWASGSLTDTDTQYF.

The rearrangement links TRBV5-1 to TRBJ1-1, with TRBD1 matching 10 bases. CDR1 and CDR2 (germline): SGHRS, YFSETQ. The CDR3 has 16 residues. V was clipped by 8 bases and J by 2 bases; unmatched bases: 12. This chain's CDR3 is CASRGQGKGDNTEAFF. CDR3 bases: TGCGCCAGTCGGGGACAGGGGAAAGGGGACAACACTGAAGCTTTCTTT. The full variable domain, with the rest looked up from reference TRBV5-1 and TRBJ1-1, is KAGVTQTPRYLIKTRGQQVTLSCSPISGHRSVSWYQQTPGQGLQFLFEYFSETQRNKGNFPGRFSGRQFSNSRSEMNVSTLELGDSALYLCASRGQGKGDNTEAFFGQGTRLTVV.

J is TRBJ1-6 and V is TRBV3-1 (or the pseudogene TRBV3-2); 8 nucleotides align to TRBD1. The CDR3 spans 16 residues. CDR1 and CDR2 (germline): LGHDT, YNNKEL (reference sequence). Germline trimming cut 5 bases from V and 6 bases from J; bases unmatched to any gene: 9. CDR3 amino acids: CASSKDRVLGNSPLHF. In DNA form, the CDR3 reads TGTGCCAGCAGCAAGGACAGGGTTCTCGGTAATTCACCCCTCCACTTT.

The chain uses TRBV5-4 and TRBJ1-4; no reliable D call. V was shortened by 4 bases and J by 0 bases, with 4 bases between the two germline ends. The CDR3 is made up of 13 amino acids. The germline gives CDR1 SGHNT, CDR2 YYREEE (reference sequence). The CDR3 protein is CASSRATNEKLFF. The DNA for the CDR3 is TGTGCCAGCAGCAGAGCAACTAATGAAAAACTGTTTTTT.

The CDR3 sequence is CASSFRDRGRVAKNIQYF. The CDR3 DNA follows: TGTGCCAGCAGCTTCCGGGACAGGGGGCGAGTAGCCAAAAACATTCAGTACTTC. The V call is TRBV11-2, the J call TRBJ2-4; 12 nucleotides line up with TRBD1. Germline V gives CDR1 SGHAT, CDR2 FQNNGV. The junction had 6 bases not matched to a gene; V was cut back by 3 bases and J by 0 bases. This CDR3 is 18 amino acids long.

The chain employs TRBV11-2 and TRBJ1-1, with TRBD1 identical over 8 bases. The germline V gene encodes CDR1 SGHAT and CDR2 FQNNGV. Trimming removed 5 bases from V and 4 bases from J; junction bases left unmatched: 9. The CDR3 runs 15 residues. CDR3 protein: CASSPRTGWSTEAFF. The CDR3 region has the DNA TGTGCCAGCAGCCCCCGGACAGGGTGGAGCACTGAAGCTTTCTTT.

The rearrangement links TRBV19 to TRBJ1-2; possible D gene TRBD1, 5 bases. This CDR3 is 15 amino acids long. Trimming removed 2 bases from V and 2 bases from J, with 12 bases in between. Per germline, CDR1 LNHDA and CDR2 SQIVND (reference sequence). The CDR3 nucleotides are TGTGCCAGTAGTATAATCGGCCCAGGGAACTATGGCTACACCTTC. It yields the protein CASSIIGPGNYGYTF.

The CDR3 protein is CTSSQPGLAGGEQFF. The CDR3 coding sequence is TGCACCAGCAGCCAACCGGGACTAGCAGGCGGTGAGCAGTTCTTC. The V call is TRBV1, the J call TRBJ2-1; TRBD2, the table's D call, lacks a check against the DNA. TRBV1 is a pseudogene. The CDR3 consists of 15 residues.

This clone was counted only a few times. The chain employs TRBV19 and TRBJ1-2; no clear D gene. V was shortened by 2 bases and J by 3 bases, with 13 bases between the two germline ends. This CDR3 has 15 amino acids. Looked up from germline, CDR1 is LNHDA and CDR2 is SQIVND (reference sequence). In DNA, the CDR3 is TGTGCCAGTAGTATACCAACGGCACAGTACTATGGCTACACCTTC. Translation gives CASSIPTAQYYGYTF.

The genes are TRBV27 and TRBJ2-1, with D possibly TRBD1 on 6 matching bases. The CDR3 extends over 15 amino acids. Germline values: CDR1 MNHEY, CDR2 SMNVEV (reference sequence). V was shortened by 6 bases and J by 1 base, with 13 bases between the two germline ends. The CDR3 DNA is TGTGCCAGCAGCCCGAAGGGGGAATCCTACAATGAGCAGTTCTTC. It translates to CASSPKGESYNEQFF.

The J gene is TRBJ2-7, the V gene TRBV18; the D gene is possibly TRBD1 (6 bases). Germline-derived CDR1 and CDR2 are KGHSH and LQKENI. Trimming pared 3 bases from V and 1 base from J, leaving 13 bases between. The CDR3 runs 15 residues. The CDR3 sequence is CASSPYRDTSYEQYF. CDR3 nucleotide sequence: TGTGCCAGCTCACCCTACCGGGACACGTCCTACGAGCAGTACTTC. Filled out from reference TRBV18 and TRBJ2-7, the complete variable domain reads NAGVMQNPRHLVRRRGQEARLRCSPMKGHSHVYWYRQLPEEGLKFMVYLQKENIIDESGMPKERFSAEFPKEGPSILRIQQVVRGDSAAYFCASSPYRDTSYEQYFGPGTRLTVT.

V is TRBV19 and J is TRBJ1-2; 9 positions match TRBD1. J lost 4 bases, V lost 3 bases, and 3 bases had no gene match. The CDR3 loop spans 14 amino acids. CDR1 is LNHDA, CDR2 SQIVND, per germline (reference sequence). CDR3 nucleotides: TGTGCCAGTAGTATCGCGACAGGGGGCTATGGCTACACCTTC. It is translated as CASSIATGGYGYTF. Complete variable domain (other parts from reference TRBV19 and TRBJ1-2): DGGITQSPKYLFRKEGQNVTLSCEQNLNHDAMYWYRQDPGQGLRLIYYSQIVNDFQKGDIAEGYSVSREKKESFPLTVTSAQKNPTAFYLCASSIATGGYGYTFGSGTRLTVV.

The rearrangement links TRBV2 to TRBJ2-1; TRBD1 matches at 9 bases. This CDR3 spans 14 amino acids. Germline values: CDR1 SNHLY, CDR2 FYNNEI. Trimming cost V 6 bases and J 5 bases; bases outside gene matches: 5. The CDR3 coding sequence is TGTGCCAGCAGGCGACAGGGGGGAAACAATGAGCAGTTCTTC. This sequence encodes CASRRQGGNNEQFF.

The chain joins TRBV5-6 to TRBJ1-4, with 7 bases lining up with TRBD1. CDR3 length: 18 residues. Losses at the gene ends were 0 bases for V and 0 bases for J; bases not matched to a gene: 8. Germline CDR1 is SGHDT and CDR2 is YYEEEE. The CDR3: CASSLEGAGFATNEKLFF. The CDR3 coding sequence is TGTGCCAGCAGCTTGGAGGGGGCAGGGTTTGCAACTAATGAAAAACTGTTTTTT.

The V gene is TRBV6-1, the J gene TRBJ2-7; TRBD1 agrees at 8 bases. V trimming: 3 bases; J trimming: 0 bases; junction bases outside the gene matches: 4. CDR3 length: 15 residues. Germline V gene sequence: CDR1 MNHNS, CDR2 SASEGT. The CDR3 coding sequence is TGTGCCAGCAGTGATCGACAGGGGCCCTCCTACGAGCAGTACTTC. This encodes CASSDRQGPSYEQYF.

This chain connects TRBV24-1 to TRBJ1-2; 10 bases are shared with TRBD1. V was clipped by 4 bases and J by 2 bases; unmatched bases: 6. CDR3 length: 16 residues. Germline values: CDR1 KGHDR, CDR2 SFDVKD. CDR3 nucleotides: TGTGCCACCAGTGAGACCGGACAGGGGGAGAACTATGGCTACACCTTC. As protein: CATSETGQGENYGYTF.

The chain's CDR3 is CASSPLSGQNGKNIQYF. The CDR3, as DNA: TGTGCCAGCTCACCACTTTCGGGACAGAACGGCAAAAACATTCAGTACTTC. The chain uses TRBV18 and TRBJ2-4; TRBD1 matches at 7 bases. The CDR3 spans 17 residues. Germline CDR1 is KGHSH and CDR2 is LQKENI. After removal of 1 base from V and 3 bases from J, the junction contained 9 bases not matched to a gene.

Points on this clone: Relative to the germline gene, one junction end is altered; a read error may explain this. J is TRBJ2-7 and V is TRBV7-9, with a weak D call TRBD1 (6 bases). CDR1 and CDR2 (germline): SEHNR, FQNEAQ (reference sequence). The CDR3 has 15 residues. CDR3 coding DNA: TGTGCCAGCAGCTTAGGTGTACAGGGCTCCCACGAGCAGTACTTC. Translating it yields CASSLGVQGSHEQYF.

The J gene is TRBJ1-2, the V gene TRBV2, with 12 bases identical to TRBD1. CDR3 length: 15 amino acids. Germline V gene lookup returns CDR1 SNHLY and CDR2 FYNNEI. V trimming: 8 bases; J trimming: 2 bases; junction bases outside the gene matches: 6. The CDR3 reads CASGPGQGANYGYTF. The CDR3 coding sequence is TGTGCCAGCGGCCCGGGACAGGGGGCGAACTATGGCTACACCTTC.

The rearrangement joins TRBV19 to TRBJ1-2; weak D call: TRBD1 (5 bases). CDR3 length: 13 residues. The V and J ends lost 5 bases and 3 bases respectively, with 10 bases between them. In germline, CDR1 is LNHDA, CDR2 SQIVND (reference sequence). CDR3 coding DNA: TGTGCCAGTAGTGTGGGGGGGGACTATGGCTACACCTTC. This gives the protein CASSVGGDYGYTF.

J is TRBJ2-3 and V is TRBV11-2; 10 bases line up with TRBD2. The V and J ends lost 4 bases and 2 bases, in that order; junction bases with no gene match: 9. Germline CDR1 is SGHAT and CDR2 is FQNNGV. The CDR3 is made up of 17 amino acids. In DNA, the CDR3 is TGTGCCAGCAGCTCCCCGCGGACTAGCGGCTCCACAGATACGCAGTATTTT. As protein: CASSSPRTSGSTDTQYF.

The rearrangement joins TRBV28 to TRBJ1-4; D uncertain. The CDR3 contains 11 residues. From germline, CDR1 is MDHEN and CDR2 SYDVKM. Trimming removed 5 bases from V and 6 bases from J, with 4 bases in between. CDR3: CASSRDEKLFF. CDR3 DNA: TGTGCCAGCAGTCGGGATGAAAAACTGTTTTTT.

Only a few counts were recorded for this clone. The V and J genes are TRBV6-1 and TRBJ2-1, with D possibly TRBD1 on 5 matching bases. The germline V and J ends were trimmed by 2 bases and 12 bases, with 11 bases remaining between them. The germline gives CDR1 MNHNS, CDR2 SASEGT. There are 12 residues in the CDR3. CDR3 sequence reads: CASSEQGGRQFF. CDR3 bases: TGTGCCAGCAGTGAACAGGGTGGAAGGCAGTTCTTC.

J is TRBJ1-2 and V is TRBV6-6; TRBD1 might be the D (6 bases). V was shortened by 0 bases and J by 8 bases, with 16 bases between the two germline ends. Germline V gives CDR1 MNHNY, CDR2 SVGAGI (reference sequence). The CDR3 loop spans 15 amino acids. CDR3 nucleotides: TGTGCCAGCAGTTACTCGAACCAGGGCGGGGGCGGCTACACCTTC. This sequence encodes CASSYSNQGGGGYTF.

This clone turned up a few times. The chain uses TRBV29-1 and TRBJ1-2, with unresolved D. V lost 7 bases, J lost 0 bases, and 12 bases lay in between. CDR1 SQVTM and CDR2 ANQGSEA come from the germline V gene. The CDR3 is 13 amino acids. As DNA, the CDR3 is TGCAGCGCGTGGGTGGGCACTAACTATGGCTACACCTTC. It encodes CSAWVGTNYGYTF.